Below, 6 T cell receptor beta chains from the same sample are listed, as sequenced in a study of blood T cell repertoires in COVID-19. Method: immunoSEQ multiplex PCR; TCRdb's copy keeps in-frame clones and lacks some. The data hold about 200,000 clones, with 89% observed a single time. The sample consisted of PBMCs or T cells enriched from blood (not recorded which). Receptors were obtained from a woman between 18 and 30 years old who had recovered from COVID-19.

This clone was detected a few times. The chain carries TRBV9 and TRBJ2-2; D is ambiguous. Germline values: CDR1 SGDLS, CDR2 YYNGEE. Trimming left V 1 base short and J 4 bases short, with 5 bases between. CDR3 length: 13 residues. The CDR3 DNA follows: TGTGCCAGCAGCGTAAGAGTCACCGGGGAGCTGTTTTTT. Translation gives CASSVRVTGELFF.

The rearrangement joins TRBV5-1 to TRBJ2-2, with a tentative D call TRBD2 (5 bases). The CDR3 has 16 amino acids. In germline, CDR1 is SGHRS, CDR2 YFSETQ. Trimming removed 0 bases from V and 4 bases from J, with 13 bases in between. The CDR3 nucleotides are TGCGCCAGCAGCTTGGCCTTTAGCCGGGGCACCGGGGAGCTGTTTTTT. This encodes CASSLAFSRGTGELFF.

The chain recombines TRBV6-5 with TRBJ1-2; 7 bases agree with TRBD1. In germline, CDR1 is MNHEY, CDR2 SVGAGI. With 6 bases clipped from V and 3 bases from J, the junction kept 7 bases outside the gene matches. The CDR3 extends over 14 amino acids. The CDR3 coding sequence is TGTGCCAGCAGATACGAGACAGGGCACTATGGCTACACCTTC. This translates into CASRYETGHYGYTF.

The chain recombines TRBV27 with TRBJ2-3; 9 nucleotides agree with TRBD2. Germline CDR1 and CDR2: MNHEY and SMNVEV (reference sequence). V was clipped by 6 bases and J by 2 bases; unmatched bases: 6. The length of the CDR3 is 15 residues. This CDR3 is CASSQERGDTDTQYF. CDR3 sequence (DNA): TGTGCCAGCAGCCAGGAGCGGGGGGACACAGATACGCAGTATTTT.

The chain recombines TRBV7-9 with TRBJ1-2; D might be TRBD1 (5 bases). The germline V gene encodes CDR1 SEHNR and CDR2 FQNEAQ (reference sequence). There are 14 residues in the CDR3. The V gene lost 3 bases and the J gene lost 5 bases, with 13 bases spanning the gap. The CDR3 nucleotides are TGTGCCAGCAGCTTCGGCGGGGGTGGGTATGGCTACACCTTC. Translated: CASSFGGGGYGYTF.

V gene TRBV28 combines with J gene TRBJ2-4; the D gene is possibly TRBD1 (6 bases). Trimming shortened V by 6 bases and J by 15 bases, and 15 bases separated the two germline ends. The CDR3 loop spans 11 amino acids. The V gene's germline CDR1 is MDHEN and CDR2 SYDVKM. In nucleotides, the CDR3 is TGTGCCAGCAGACTCACAGGGTTTCTGTACTTC. Amino acids: CASRLTGFLYF. The entire variable domain, with the rest obtained from reference TRBV28 and TRBJ2-4, is as follows: DVKVTQSSRYLVKRTGEKVFLECVQDMDHENMFWYRQDPGLGLRLIYFSYDVKMKEKGDIPEGYSVSREKKERFSLILESASTNQTSMYLCASRLTGFLYFGAGTRLSVL.